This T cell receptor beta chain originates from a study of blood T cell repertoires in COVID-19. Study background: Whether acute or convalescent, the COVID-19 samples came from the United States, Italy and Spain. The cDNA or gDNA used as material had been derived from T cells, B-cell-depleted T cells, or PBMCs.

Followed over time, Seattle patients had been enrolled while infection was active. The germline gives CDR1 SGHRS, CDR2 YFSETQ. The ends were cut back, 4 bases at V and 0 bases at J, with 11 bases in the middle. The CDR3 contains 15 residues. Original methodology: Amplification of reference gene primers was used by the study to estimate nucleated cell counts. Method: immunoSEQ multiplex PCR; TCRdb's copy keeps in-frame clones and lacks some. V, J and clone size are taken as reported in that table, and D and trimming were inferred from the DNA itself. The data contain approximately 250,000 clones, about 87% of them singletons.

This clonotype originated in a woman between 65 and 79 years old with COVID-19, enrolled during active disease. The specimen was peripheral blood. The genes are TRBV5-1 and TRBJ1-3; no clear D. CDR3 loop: CASSAVGASGNTIYF. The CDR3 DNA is TGCGCCAGCAGCGCCGTAGGAGCCTCTGGAAACACCATATATTTT.